These 2 T cell receptor beta chains came from one sample sequenced in a study of blood T cell repertoires in COVID-19. Assay used: immunoSEQ multiplex PCR; TCRdb lists only in-frame clones, some missing. The table has 100,000 to 150,000 clones, about 80% seen once. Sequencing was performed on peripheral blood. The receptors shown here come from a woman aged 45 to 65 with acute or convalescent COVID-19.

The V and J genes are TRBV6-5 and TRBJ2-1; a possible D gene is TRBD1 (5 bases). The germline CDR1 and CDR2 sequences are MNHEY and SVGAGI. The CDR3 is made up of 12 amino acids. V lost 6 bases, J lost 8 bases, and 11 bases lay in between. CDR3 region: CASRQDNHEQFF. In DNA, the CDR3 is TGTGCCAGCAGACAGGACAACCATGAGCAGTTCTTC.

This sequence joins TRBV5-1 and TRBJ2-7; D might be TRBD1 (6 bases). V was pared by 0 bases and J by 3 bases, with 13 bases between. From germline, CDR1 is SGHRS and CDR2 YFSETQ. This CDR3 contains 15 residues. CDR3 sequence reads: CASSLAGAGSYEQYF. For the CDR3, the DNA is TGCGCCAGCAGCTTGGCAGGGGCTGGGAGCTACGAGCAGTACTTC.